A single sample gave rise to the 16 T cell receptor beta chains below, sequenced in a study of blood T cell repertoires in COVID-19 (dated by TCRdb to 2019 to 2021). The receptor library was made with the immunoSEQ multiplex PCR assay. TCRdb stores this immuneACCESS table with in-frame sequences only. Part of the clones is absent; in the studies checked, under half of the shortfall reflects unresolved V genes, and no reason is known for the rest. This sample lists 270,000 or so clones; approximately 91% were detected once. The top ten clones comprise 2.3% of the sample. The sequenced material came from PBMCs or T cells enriched from blood (not recorded which). These receptors were taken from a woman aged 40-49 years with acute COVID-19.

The chain joins TRBV19 to TRBJ1-5; D may be TRBD1 (5 bases). Deletions cut 5 bases from V and 3 bases from J, with 8 bases between. This CDR3 has 13 residues. The germline CDR1 and CDR2 sequences are LNHDA and SQIVND (reference sequence). The CDR3 sequence: CASSRQNNQPQHF. CDR3 DNA sequence: TGTGCCAGTAGTCGACAGAACAATCAGCCCCAGCATTTT.

This clone was seen a handful of times. The same CDR3 also results from other DNA sequences found in this sample. V and J are TRBV7-3 and TRBJ2-5, with TRBD2 identical over 7 bases. Unmatched junction bases numbered 0, after V lost 0 bases and J lost 2 bases. The germline CDR1 and CDR2 sequences are SGHTA and FQGTGA. The CDR3 has 14 amino acids. The chain's CDR3 is CASSLTGGQETQYF. CDR3 nucleotides: TGTGCCAGCAGCTTAACGGGGGGGCAAGAGACCCAGTACTTC.

The rearrangement links TRBV11-2 to TRBJ1-4; weak D call: TRBD1 (6 bases). This CDR3 has 17 residues. Trimming cost V 1 base and J 7 bases, with 19 bases left between them. Germline assignment: CDR1 SGHAT and CDR2 FQNNGV. CDR3 loop: CASSLGTGTPGSEKLFF. The CDR3 DNA follows: TGTGCCAGCAGCTTAGGGACCGGGACACCCGGAAGTGAAAAACTGTTTTTT. The entire variable domain, with the rest obtained from reference TRBV11-2 and TRBJ1-4, is as follows: EAGVAQSPRYKIIEKRQSVAFWCNPISGHATLYWYQQILGQGPKLLIQFQNNGVVDDSQLPKDRFSAERLKGVDSTLKIQPAKLEDSAVYLCASSLGTGTPGSEKLFFGSGTQLSVL.

CDR3 nucleotide sequence: TGCGCCAGCAGCTTGGCCTGGGGGGTATATGGCTACACCTTC. It specifies CASSLAWGVYGYTF. The rearrangement links TRBV5-1 to TRBJ1-2; weak D call: TRBD1 (5 bases). With 0 bases removed from V and 5 bases from J, the gap between germline ends came to 11 bases. Germline CDR1 reads SGHRS; CDR2 reads YFSETQ. The CDR3 contains 14 residues. Full variable domain (outside the CDR3, taken from reference TRBV5-1 and TRBJ1-2): KAGVTQTPRYLIKTRGQQVTLSCSPISGHRSVSWYQQTPGQGLQFLFEYFSETQRNKGNFPGRFSGRQFSNSRSEMNVSTLELGDSALYLCASSLAWGVYGYTFGSGTRLTVV.

The rearrangement joins TRBV11-2 to TRBJ2-5, with TRBD1 matching 12 bases. This CDR3 is built from 16 residues. After removal of 3 bases from V and 2 bases from J, the junction contained 4 bases not matched to a gene. The V gene's germline CDR1 is SGHAT and CDR2 FQNNGV. The CDR3 DNA sequence: TGTGCCAGCAGCTTCCGGGACAGGGGGCCGCAAGAGACCCAGTACTTC. It encodes CASSFRDRGPQETQYF.

CDR3: CASSPGTARTGELFF. The CDR3 DNA reads TGTGCCAGCTCACCTGGGACAGCCCGCACCGGGGAGCTGTTTTTT. The genes are TRBV18 and TRBJ2-2, with 7 nucleotides matching TRBD1. CDR3 length: 15 residues. Germline assignment: CDR1 KGHSH and CDR2 LQKENI. Trimming removed 3 bases from V and 4 bases from J; junction bases left unmatched: 5.

The rearrangement links TRBV11-2 to TRBJ2-5; D may be TRBD2 (5 bases). The germline V gene has CDR1 SGHAT and CDR2 FQNNGV. The CDR3 loop spans 16 amino acids. Trimming took 6 bases from V and 3 from J, leaving 20 bases between them. The CDR3 nucleotides are TGTGCCAGCAGAACACGGGATAGGAGCGGAGAAGAGACCCAGTACTTC. This encodes CASRTRDRSGEETQYF.

The V and J genes are TRBV30 and TRBJ2-1, with 10 bases lining up with TRBD2. The length of the CDR3 is 15 residues. From germline, CDR1 is GTSNPN and CDR2 SVGIG (reference sequence). Trimming took 4 bases from V and 7 from J; bases not matched to a gene: 10. In DNA, the CDR3 is TGTGCCTGGACTAGCGGGAGTTCGGCGTTAAATGAGCAGTTCTTC. Its protein is CAWTSGSSALNEQFF.

The genes are TRBV19 and TRBJ2-2; TRBD2 agrees at 11 bases. The V gene end was trimmed by 4 bases and the J gene end by 5 bases; junction bases not matched to a gene: 6. From germline, CDR1 is LNHDA and CDR2 SQIVND (reference sequence). The CDR3 runs 16 residues. The CDR3 protein is CASSKLAGVRTGELFF. The CDR3 DNA reads TGTGCCAGTAGTAAACTAGCGGGAGTTAGGACCGGGGAGCTGTTTTTT.

This clone was seen only once. The chain links TRBV7-3 to TRBJ2-3; D possibly corresponds to TRBD2 (5 bases). Germline V gene sequence: CDR1 SGHTA, CDR2 FQGTGA. The V and J ends lost 5 bases and 4 bases respectively, with 16 bases between them. The CDR3 totals 15 residues. CDR3 DNA sequence: TGTGCCAGCAGCCCCGGGGAACTAGACTCAGATACGCAGTATTTT. Translated: CASSPGELDSDTQYF.

This clone turned up a few times. V gene TRBV5-1 combines with J gene TRBJ1-1; D may be TRBD1 (5 bases). Trimming took off 3 bases at V and 2 bases at J, with 11 bases between the two ends. CDR1 SGHRS and CDR2 YFSETQ come from the germline V gene. CDR3 length: 14 residues. CDR3 sequence: CASSSREGNTEAFF. In DNA form, the CDR3 reads TGCGCCAGCAGCTCCAGGGAAGGTAACACTGAAGCTTTCTTT.

The chain couples TRBV5-1 to TRBJ1-1; unclear D gene. V gave up 1 base and J gave up 0 bases, with 7 bases separating them. Germline V gene data show CDR1 as SGHRS and CDR2 as YFSETQ. This CDR3 region has 14 residues. In DNA, the CDR3 is TGCGCCAGCAGCTTGTCGGGTATGAACACTGAAGCTTTCTTT. Translation: CASSLSGMNTEAFF.

This sequence joins TRBV30 and TRBJ1-4; unclear D gene. V was trimmed by 4 bases and J by 8 bases, leaving 14 bases between them. Germline lookup yields CDR1 GTSNPN and CDR2 SVGIG (reference sequence). The length of the CDR3 is 13 residues. The CDR3 spells CAWTGSRREKLFF. The CDR3 region has the DNA TGTGCCTGGACCGGGTCCCGGCGGGAAAAACTGTTTTTT.

This CDR3 is CASSLSGSALRETQYF. The CDR3 bases are TGTGCCAGCAGCCTGTCGGGGAGTGCCCTCCGGGAGACCCAGTACTTC. The chain joins TRBV7-6 to TRBJ2-5; perhaps TRBD2 as D (5 bases). V gave up 5 bases and J gave up 5 bases, with 21 bases separating them. Germline CDR1 and CDR2: SGHVS and FNYEAQ. This CDR3 has 16 residues.

The chain couples TRBV18 to TRBJ2-1; 9 bases map to TRBD2. CDR3 size: 16 residues. V lost 0 bases to trimming and J lost 4 bases; unmatched junction nucleotides: 4. CDR1 and CDR2 (germline): KGHSH, LQKENI. CDR3 region: CASSPPIAGAYNEQFF. As DNA, the CDR3 is TGTGCCAGCTCACCACCCATAGCGGGGGCTTACAATGAGCAGTTCTTC. Variable domain in full (rest from reference TRBV18 and TRBJ2-1): NAGVMQNPRHLVRRRGQEARLRCSPMKGHSHVYWYRQLPEEGLKFMVYLQKENIIDESGMPKERFSAEFPKEGPSILRIQQVVRGDSAAYFCASSPPIAGAYNEQFFGPGTRLTVL.

This sequence joins TRBV1 and TRBJ2-3; TRBD2, the table's D call, lacks a check against the DNA. TRBV1 is deemed a pseudogene. There are 17 residues in the CDR3. The CDR3, as DNA: TGCACCAGCAGCCAAGATCGAGGCGGGGGGGCGGCCGATACGCAGTATTTT. Residues: CTSSQDRGGGAADTQYF.